This TCR beta chain comes out of a study of blood T cell repertoires in COVID-19. In the study overall: COVID-19 samples from acute and convalescent phases originated in the United States, Italy and Spain. PBMCs, B-cell-depleted T cells, or T cells were the source of the cDNA or gDNA that made up the material.

Under the authors' procedure: By means of reference gene primer amplification, nucleated cell counts were estimated. Produced via immunoSEQ multiplex PCR; TCRdb's table is partial and in-frame only. The V and J calls and clone size were taken over from that table, and D and trimming were inferred from the DNA. The sample lists about 100,000 clones; almost 80% were seen once. Germline CDR1 is SGDLS and CDR2 is YYNGEE. Trimming stripped 0 bases from V and 4 bases from J, with 8 bases between. The CDR3 totals 14 residues. With regard to this clone: At the DNA level, this CDR3 is encoded by other sequences in the same sample as well.

Sequencing input: peripheral blood. The chain is built from TRBV9 and TRBJ1-3; D uncertain. The TCR comes from a woman between 70 and 85 years old with acute or convalescent COVID-19. CDR3 residues: CASSVDNSGNTIYF. In DNA, the CDR3 is TGTGCCAGCAGCGTAGATAACTCCGGAAACACCATATATTTT.